This T cell receptor beta chain was observed in a study of T cell responses to AZD1222 COVID-19 vaccine. Only in-frame clones appear in the TCRdb table, and some are missing; sequencing was by immunoSEQ multiplex PCR. Of 90,000 to 100,000 clones listed, around 89% are singletons. The CDR3 has 17 residues. The sample in question was peripheral blood, obtained on day 0 of AZD1222 vaccination. This TCR was recovered from an adult in good health. This chain links TRBV21-1 with TRBJ1-5; the D segment call TRBD1 is taken from the table without a DNA check. TRBV21-1 is a pseudogene segment. DNA for the CDR3: TGTGCCAGCAGCTTAGAAGGGGCAGGGTTGACCAATCAGCCCCAGCATTTT. Residues: CASSLEGAGLTNQPQHF.